What follows are 9 T cell receptor beta chains derived from one specimen sequenced in a study of response to subunit inactivated influenza vaccine. TCRdb reanalysed the RT-PCR reads using MiXCR and keeps one entry per CDR3 protein. The data show about 830,000 distinct CDR3 sequences, around 20% seen once. This specimen was PBMCs from blood, taken roughly 5 days after vaccination. The receptors derive from a middle-aged man who received an inactivated influenza vaccine.

This clonotype was found a few times. This sequence joins TRBV7-2 and TRBJ1-1, with D unclear. The CDR3 has 14 amino acids. With 4 bases removed from V and 9 bases from J, the gap between germline ends came to 18 bases. Germline values: CDR1 SGHTA, CDR2 FQGNSA. DNA for the CDR3: TGTGCCAGCAGCTCCCCCGGTGGGCGTAGACAAGCTTTCTTT. Its protein is CASSSPGGRRQAFF.

This clonotype was observed at least ten times. The chain combines TRBV6-2 or TRBV6-3 with TRBJ2-3, with D tentatively TRBD2 (6 bases). The V gene's germline CDR1 is MNHEY and CDR2 SVGEGT. This CDR3 is 14 amino acids long. V gave up 6 bases and J gave up 7 bases, with 17 bases separating them. The CDR3 coding sequence is TGTGCCAGCAGCCAAGGACGGAGGGCACATACGCAGTATTTT. This translates into CASSQGRRAHTQYF.

J is TRBJ2-1 and V is TRBV6-2 or TRBV6-3; a weak D match, TRBD2 (5 bases). With 4 bases removed from V and 5 bases from J, the gap between germline ends came to 15 bases. The CDR3 runs 15 residues. Germline V CDR1 and CDR2: MNHEY, SVGEGT. The CDR3 DNA reads TGTGCCAGCAGTTCCGGCGGGCATCCCGACAATGAGCAGTTCTTC. Translation gives CASSSGGHPDNEQFF.

J is TRBJ2-1 and V is TRBV5-6, with 9 bases matching TRBD1. This CDR3 spans 15 amino acids. Trimming removed 2 bases from V and 8 bases from J; junction bases left unmatched: 8. Germline V lookup: CDR1 SGHDT, CDR2 YYEEEE. The CDR3 nucleotides read TGTGCCAGCAGCTTCAGACAGGGGGTGATGGATGAGCAGTTCTTC. Translation gives CASSFRQGVMDEQFF.

J is TRBJ1-1 and V is TRBV20-1, with TRBD1 identical over 9 bases. The V and J ends lost 5 bases and 4 bases, in that order; junction bases with no gene match: 5. The CDR3 spans 13 residues. Germline CDR1 reads DFQATT; CDR2 reads SNEGSKA (reference sequence). This chain's CDR3 is CSAPRQGGTEAFF. CDR3 bases: TGCAGTGCTCCTCGACAGGGGGGCACTGAAGCTTTCTTT.

The chain carries TRBV4-2 and TRBJ2-2; D is ambiguous. This CDR3 spans 14 amino acids. Germline loops: CDR1 LGHNA, CDR2 YNFKEQ. Trimming took off 0 bases at V and 6 bases at J, with 8 bases between the two ends. Written as DNA, the CDR3 is TGTGCCAGCAGCCAAGATTCACCCGCCGGGGAGCTGTTTTTT. Translating it yields CASSQDSPAGELFF.

This clonotype was observed many times. The chain uses TRBV6-1 and TRBJ2-7; 9 bases line up with TRBD2. Trimming at V came to 6 bases and at J to 2 bases, leaving 8 bases not matched to a gene. The germline CDR1 and CDR2 sequences are MNHNS and SASEGT. The CDR3 contains 15 residues. The CDR3 reads CASSPRIAGAYEQYF. The CDR3 bases are TGTGCCAGCAGCCCTCGGATAGCGGGGGCCTACGAGCAGTACTTC.

This rearrangement joins TRBV6-2 or TRBV6-3 to TRBJ1-2, with D unresolved. The CDR3 covers 14 residues. The germline V gene has CDR1 MNHEY and CDR2 SVGEGT. Trimming shortened V by 7 bases and J by 7 bases, and 19 bases separated the two germline ends. The CDR3 loop reads CASNYRDIPLGYTF. DNA of the CDR3: TGTGCCAGCAACTACCGAGATATACCACTTGGCTACACCTTC.

The gene calls are TRBV29-1 and TRBJ2-2; 10 bases line up with TRBD2. Germline CDR1 and CDR2: SQVTM and ANQGSEA. The CDR3 has 14 residues. J was trimmed by 5 bases and V by 6 bases; bases with no gene match: 6. The CDR3 coding sequence is TGCAGCGTAGTAGCGGGGGGCCCGACCGGGGAGCTGTTTTTT. It encodes CSVVAGGPTGELFF.